This entry describes one TCR beta chain. Antigen unknown. The sample is drawn from a study of blood T cells in healthy people across ages. Study-wide findings and caveats: Diversity of TCR beta correlated strongly with naive T cell percentage. Long-lived donors exceeded aged donors in naive CD4+ cells and diversity.

Germline loops: CDR1 DFQATT, CDR2 SNEGSKA (reference sequence). There are 13 residues in the CDR3. Extractions gave at least 5.5 micrograms of total RNA per sample. Then a second PCR, running about 6 to 12 cycles, was carried out with a sample-barcoded 5' primer and a J-beta primer mix. TCRdb called the 5' RACE reads again in MiXCR, with one record for every CDR3 protein. The table shows around 1,700,000 distinct CDR3 sequences, with about 30% occurring only once. V usage is TRBV20-1 and J usage is TRBJ2-4; D is unclear. The DNA matches TRBJ2-7 better at its end, which makes the J call doubtful. Input material: blood. This TCR was recovered from a woman under 40 in good health. The CDR3, as DNA: TGCAGTGCTAGAGGAATCCGGACCTACGAGCAGTACTTC. Protein sequence: CSARGIRTYEQYF.